This entry lists 16 T cell receptor beta chains sequenced from one sample in a study of blood T cell repertoires in COVID-19. TCRdb's table, derived via immunoSEQ multiplex PCR, lists solely in-frame clones and lacks some. The data contain fewer than 350,000 clones, about 91% of them seen just once; the ten biggest clones take up 1.5% to 2%. The material sequenced was peripheral blood. The receptors here all came from a woman in her 30s with COVID-19, enrolled during active disease.

This clone turned up a few times. The chain is built from TRBV11-2 and TRBJ1-2, with D hard to call. Trimming stripped 5 bases from V and 2 bases from J, with 9 bases between. Germline V gene lookup returns CDR1 SGHAT and CDR2 FQNNGV. CDR3 length equals 13 residues. The CDR3 DNA is TGTGCCAGCAGCCCCCCCGGGAACTATGGCTACACCTTC. Protein: CASSPPGNYGYTF.

The chain links TRBV5-1 to TRBJ2-1; 7 bases match TRBD2. V lost 2 bases and J lost 9; bases outside the gene matches: 5. CDR1 is SGHRS and CDR2 is YFSETQ in the germline V gene. This CDR3 comprises 13 residues. CDR3 sequence: CASSFDGEGEQFF. CDR3 in DNA: TGCGCCAGCAGCTTTGACGGGGAGGGTGAGCAGTTCTTC.

CDR3 residues: CASSHGDSLTGYTF. In nucleotides, the CDR3 is TGTGCCAGCAGCCATGGAGACAGCTTAACCGGCTACACCTTC. The genes are TRBV28 and TRBJ1-2; a possible D gene is TRBD1 (5 bases). The CDR3 length is 14 residues. The germline V gene encodes CDR1 MDHEN and CDR2 SYDVKM. The V end was cut by 6 bases, the J end by 8 bases, with 19 bases between.

The V and J genes are TRBV5-6 and TRBJ2-2; 8 bases line up with TRBD2. Germline CDR1 and CDR2: SGHDT and YYEEEE. The trim removed 4 bases at V and 4 bases at J, leaving 6 bases unmatched. This CDR3 comprises 15 residues. The chain's CDR3 is CASSRGGLSTGELFF. In DNA, the CDR3 is TGTGCCAGCAGCCGGGGGGGCTTAAGCACCGGGGAGCTGTTTTTT.

V is TRBV7-5 and J is TRBJ2-7; TRBD1, the table's D call, lacks a check against the DNA. TRBV7-5 represents a pseudogene. This CDR3 spans 13 amino acids. The DNA of the CDR3 is TGTGCCGGGGGCCAGGGCACTTTCCCCGAGCAGTACGTC. Translating gives CAGGQGTFPEQYV.

This sequence joins TRBV13 and TRBJ1-4; TRBD1 is a possible D gene (5 bases). The V and J ends lost 7 bases and 7 bases respectively, with 13 bases between them. The CDR3 consists of 13 residues. CDR1 and CDR2 (germline): PRHDT, FYEKMQ (reference sequence). CDR3 sequence: CASTQGGSEKLFF. As DNA, the CDR3 is TGTGCCAGCACCCAGGGAGGGAGTGAAAAACTGTTTTTT.

The chain links TRBV28 to TRBJ1-2; 9 nucleotides line up with TRBD1. Unmatched junction bases numbered 6, after V lost 7 bases and J lost 6 bases. The V gene's germline CDR1 is MDHEN and CDR2 SYDVKM. CDR3 length: 13 amino acids. The CDR3 spells CASTPGQGDGYTF. The CDR3 DNA is TGTGCCAGCACCCCGGGACAGGGTGATGGCTACACCTTC.

The rearrangement uses TRBV6-6 and TRBJ2-7, with D unresolved. Germline V gene lookup returns CDR1 MNHNY and CDR2 SVGAGI (reference sequence). With 4 bases removed from V and 3 bases from J, the gap between germline ends came to 4 bases. The CDR3 sequence is 11 residues long. CDR3 nucleotides: TGTGCCAGCAGTTCTCTCTACGAGCAGTACGTC. This sequence encodes CASSSLYEQYV.

V usage is TRBV7-2 and J usage is TRBJ1-2; 8 bases are shared with TRBD1. There are 14 residues in the CDR3. The junction had 8 bases not matched to a gene; V was cut back by 5 bases and J by 6 bases. Germline V gene sequence: CDR1 SGHTA, CDR2 FQGNSA. This CDR3 is CASSHSQGADGYTF. CDR3 sequence (DNA): TGTGCCAGCAGCCATTCTCAGGGGGCGGATGGCTACACCTTC. The full variable domain, completed using reference TRBV7-2 and TRBJ1-2, is GAGVSQSPSNKVTEKGKDVELRCDPISGHTALYWYRQSLGQGLEFLIYFQGNSAPDKSGLPSDRFSAERTGGSVSTLTIQRTQQEDSAVYLCASSHSQGADGYTFGSGTRLTVV.

This rearrangement joins TRBV3-1 (or the pseudogene TRBV3-2) to TRBJ2-2; D is uncertain. This CDR3 has 12 residues. Looked up from germline, CDR1 is LGHDT and CDR2 is YNNKEL (reference sequence). Trimming took off 4 bases at V and 3 bases at J, with 3 bases between the two ends. The CDR3, as DNA: TGTGCCAGCAGCCCCGACACCGGGGAGCTGTTTTTT. Its protein is CASSPDTGELFF.

This chain links TRBV7-6 with TRBJ1-6; a possible D gene is TRBD1 (6 bases). CDR1 and CDR2 from the germline V gene are SGHVS and FNYEAQ. This CDR3 region has 13 residues. V was clipped by 5 bases and J by 8 bases, with 10 bases between them. CDR3 sequence: CASSARQDSPLHF. CDR3 nucleotides: TGTGCCAGCAGCGCCCGACAGGATTCACCCCTCCACTTT.

The chain recombines TRBV11-1 with TRBJ2-1, with TRBD1 identical over 10 bases. CDR3 size: 15 residues. The junction had 11 bases not matched to a gene; V was cut back by 5 bases and J by 10 bases. From germline, CDR1 is SGHAT and CDR2 FQDESV (reference sequence). DNA of the CDR3: TGTGCCAGCAGCGCAGGGACAGGGGATTACGGCGAGCAGTTCTTC. Translating gives CASSAGTGDYGEQFF. Variable domain in full (rest from reference TRBV11-1 and TRBJ2-1): EAEVAQSPRYKITEKSQAVAFWCDPISGHATLYWYRQILGQGPELLVQFQDESVVDDSQLPKDRFSAERLKGVDSTLKIQPAELGDSAMYLCASSAGTGDYGEQFFGPGTRLTVL.

V gene TRBV19 combines with J gene TRBJ1-5; no clear D. Trimming took off 5 bases at V and 1 base at J, with 18 bases between the two ends. The CDR3 length is 17 residues. Germline V gene lookup returns CDR1 LNHDA and CDR2 SQIVND (reference sequence). CDR3 region: CASSGTPGVGSNQPQHF. The CDR3 coding sequence is TGTGCCAGTAGTGGCACCCCGGGAGTGGGAAGCAATCAGCCCCAGCATTTT.

The chain couples TRBV6-5 to TRBJ2-1; 8 bases align to TRBD1. The V segment lost 6 bases and the J segment 7 bases; nucleotides outside the gene matches: 11. This CDR3 comprises 15 residues. Germline lookup yields CDR1 MNHEY and CDR2 SVGAGI. CDR3 protein: CASRPDRGPGNEQFF. The CDR3 DNA reads TGTGCCAGCAGACCTGACAGGGGTCCGGGAAATGAGCAGTTCTTC.

V gene TRBV18 combines with J gene TRBJ2-5, with 7 bases identical to TRBD1. CDR1 KGHSH and CDR2 LQKENI come from the germline V gene. Trimming cost V 2 bases and J 2 bases; bases outside gene matches: 2. The CDR3 is 14 residues long. The CDR3: CASSPVGQQETQYF. CDR3 DNA: TGTGCCAGCTCACCAGTGGGACAGCAAGAGACCCAGTACTTC.

This clone showed up just once. The rearrangement joins TRBV7-9 to TRBJ1-1; 7 bases are a match to TRBD1. V was clipped by 4 bases and J by 1 base; unmatched bases: 3. The CDR3 totals 14 residues. Looked up from germline, CDR1 is SEHNR and CDR2 is FQNEAQ (reference sequence). The CDR3 DNA reads as TGTGCCAGCAGCTCGGGACAGAAGAACACTGAAGCTTTCTTT. Amino acid sequence: CASSSGQKNTEAFF.